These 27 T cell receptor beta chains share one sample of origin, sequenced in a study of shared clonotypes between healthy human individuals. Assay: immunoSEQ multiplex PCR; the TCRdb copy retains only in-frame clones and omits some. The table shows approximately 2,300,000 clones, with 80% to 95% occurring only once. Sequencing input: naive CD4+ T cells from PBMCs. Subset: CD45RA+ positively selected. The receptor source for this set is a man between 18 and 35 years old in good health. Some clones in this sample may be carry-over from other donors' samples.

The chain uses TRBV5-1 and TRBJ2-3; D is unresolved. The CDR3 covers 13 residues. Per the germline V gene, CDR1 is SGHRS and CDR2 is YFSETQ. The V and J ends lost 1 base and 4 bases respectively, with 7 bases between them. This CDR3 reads CASSLTTPDTQYF. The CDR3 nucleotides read TGCGCCAGCAGCTTGACTACCCCAGATACGCAGTATTTT.

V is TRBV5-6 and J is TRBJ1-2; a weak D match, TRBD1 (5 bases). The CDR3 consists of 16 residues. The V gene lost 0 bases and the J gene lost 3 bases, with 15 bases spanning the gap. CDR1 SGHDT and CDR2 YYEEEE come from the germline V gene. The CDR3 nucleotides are TGTGCCAGCAGCTTGGTATTAAGGGGCGCGGACTATGGCTACACCTTC. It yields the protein CASSLVLRGADYGYTF.

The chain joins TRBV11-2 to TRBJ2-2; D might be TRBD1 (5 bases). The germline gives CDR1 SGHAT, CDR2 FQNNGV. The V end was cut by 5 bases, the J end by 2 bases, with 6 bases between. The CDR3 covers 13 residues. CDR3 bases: TGTGCCAGCAGCCAGGGTAACACCGGGGAGCTGTTTTTT. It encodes CASSQGNTGELFF. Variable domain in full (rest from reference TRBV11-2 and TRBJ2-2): EAGVAQSPRYKIIEKRQSVAFWCNPISGHATLYWYQQILGQGPKLLIQFQNNGVVDDSQLPKDRFSAERLKGVDSTLKIQPAKLEDSAVYLCASSQGNTGELFFGEGSRLTVL.

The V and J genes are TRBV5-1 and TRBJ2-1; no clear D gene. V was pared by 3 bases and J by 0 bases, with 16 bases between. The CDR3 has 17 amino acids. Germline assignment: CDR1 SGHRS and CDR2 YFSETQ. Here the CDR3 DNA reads TGCGCCAGCAGCTCCCAAGATGACGCACGCTCCTACAATGAGCAGTTCTTC. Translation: CASSSQDDARSYNEQFF.

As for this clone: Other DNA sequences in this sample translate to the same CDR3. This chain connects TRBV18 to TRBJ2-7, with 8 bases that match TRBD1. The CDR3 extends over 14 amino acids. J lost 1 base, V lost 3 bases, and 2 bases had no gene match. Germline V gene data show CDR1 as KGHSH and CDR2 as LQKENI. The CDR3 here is CASSPNRGSYEQYF. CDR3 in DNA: TGTGCCAGCTCACCGAACAGGGGGTCCTACGAGCAGTACTTC.

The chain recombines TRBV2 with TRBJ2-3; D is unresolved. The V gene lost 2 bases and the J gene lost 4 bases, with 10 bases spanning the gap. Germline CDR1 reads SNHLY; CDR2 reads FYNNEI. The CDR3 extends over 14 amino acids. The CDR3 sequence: CASSELSSADTQYF. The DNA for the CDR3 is TGTGCCAGCAGTGAACTTTCCTCGGCAGATACGCAGTATTTT.

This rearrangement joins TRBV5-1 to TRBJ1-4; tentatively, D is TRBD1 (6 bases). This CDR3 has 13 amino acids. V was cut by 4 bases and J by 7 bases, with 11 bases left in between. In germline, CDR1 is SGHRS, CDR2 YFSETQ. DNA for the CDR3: TGCGCCAGCAGCGCCAGGGGTGGTGAAAAACTGTTTTTT. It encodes CASSARGGEKLFF.

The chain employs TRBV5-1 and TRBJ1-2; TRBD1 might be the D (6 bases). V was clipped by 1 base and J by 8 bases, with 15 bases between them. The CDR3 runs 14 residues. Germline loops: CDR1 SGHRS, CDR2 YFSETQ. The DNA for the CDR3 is TGCGCCAGCAGCTTGACGGGGGCGTTGGACGGCTACACCTTC. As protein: CASSLTGALDGYTF.

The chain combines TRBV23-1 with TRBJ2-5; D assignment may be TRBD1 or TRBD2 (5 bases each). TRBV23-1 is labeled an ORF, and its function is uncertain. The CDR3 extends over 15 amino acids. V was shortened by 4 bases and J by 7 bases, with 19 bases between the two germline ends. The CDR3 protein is CASSPPEGRVGTQYF. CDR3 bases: TGCGCCAGCAGTCCTCCCGAGGGCAGGGTAGGGACCCAGTACTTC.

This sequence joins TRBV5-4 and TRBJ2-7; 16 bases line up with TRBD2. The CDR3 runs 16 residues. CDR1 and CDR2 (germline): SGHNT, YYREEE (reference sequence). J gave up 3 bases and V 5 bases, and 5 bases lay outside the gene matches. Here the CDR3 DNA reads TGTGCCAGCAGTTCCGGGACTAGCGGGAGGGTCTACGAGCAGTACTTC. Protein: CASSSGTSGRVYEQYF.

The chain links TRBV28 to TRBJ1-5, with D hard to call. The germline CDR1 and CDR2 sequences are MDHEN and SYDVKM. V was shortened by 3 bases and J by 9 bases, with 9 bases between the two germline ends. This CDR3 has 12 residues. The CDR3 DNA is TGTGCCAGCAGTTTGGTAGGCGGGCCCCAGCATTTT. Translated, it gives CASSLVGGPQHF.

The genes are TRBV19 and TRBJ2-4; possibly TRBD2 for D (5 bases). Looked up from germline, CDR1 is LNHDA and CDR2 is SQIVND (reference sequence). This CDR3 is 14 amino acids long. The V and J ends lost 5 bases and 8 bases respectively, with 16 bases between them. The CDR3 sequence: CASSATAEGDIQYF. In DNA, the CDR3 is TGTGCCAGTAGTGCCACGGCCGAGGGAGACATTCAGTACTTC.

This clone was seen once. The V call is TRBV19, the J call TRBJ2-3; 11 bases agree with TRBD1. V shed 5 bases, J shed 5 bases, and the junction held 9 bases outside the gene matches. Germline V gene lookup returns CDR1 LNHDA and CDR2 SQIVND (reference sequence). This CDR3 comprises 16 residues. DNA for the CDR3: TGTGCCAGTAGTGCACCGGACAGGGGGCATAAAGATACGCAGTATTTT. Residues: CASSAPDRGHKDTQYF.

CDR3 nucleotides: TGTGCCAGCAGCACCGAGAGGGTGGGCTCTGGAAACACCATATATTTT. Protein: CASSTERVGSGNTIYF. The V gene is TRBV7-9, the J gene TRBJ1-3; no clear D gene. Per germline, CDR1 SEHNR and CDR2 FQNEAQ (reference sequence). The CDR3 loop spans 16 amino acids. The ends were cut back, 5 bases at V and 0 bases at J, with 14 bases in the middle. The whole variable domain, filled in from reference TRBV7-9 and TRBJ1-3, reads DTGVSQNPRHKITKRGQNVTFRCDPISEHNRLYWYRQTLGQGPEFLTYFQNEAQLEKSRLLSDRFSAERPKGSFSTLEIQRTEQGDSAMYLCASSTERVGSGNTIYFGEGSWLTVV.

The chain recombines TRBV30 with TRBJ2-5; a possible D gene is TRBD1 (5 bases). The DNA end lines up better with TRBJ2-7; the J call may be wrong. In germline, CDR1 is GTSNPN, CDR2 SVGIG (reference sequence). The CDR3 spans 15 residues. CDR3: CAWSVGVMGVHEQYF. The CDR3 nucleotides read TGTGCCTGGAGTGTAGGGGTGATGGGCGTCCACGAGCAGTACTTC.

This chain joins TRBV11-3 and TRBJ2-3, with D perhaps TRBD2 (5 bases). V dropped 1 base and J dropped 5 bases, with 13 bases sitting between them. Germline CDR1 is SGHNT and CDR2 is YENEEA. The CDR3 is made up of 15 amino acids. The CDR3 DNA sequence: TGTGCCAGCAGCTTAGGTGGGAGCGGAGAAGATACGCAGTATTTT. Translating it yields CASSLGGSGEDTQYF.

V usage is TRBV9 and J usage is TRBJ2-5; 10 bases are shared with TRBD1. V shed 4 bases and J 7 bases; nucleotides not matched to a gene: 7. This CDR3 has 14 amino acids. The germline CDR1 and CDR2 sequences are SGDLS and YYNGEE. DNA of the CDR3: TGTGCCAGCAGCCGGGACAGGGGATCGGGGACCCAGTACTTC. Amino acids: CASSRDRGSGTQYF.

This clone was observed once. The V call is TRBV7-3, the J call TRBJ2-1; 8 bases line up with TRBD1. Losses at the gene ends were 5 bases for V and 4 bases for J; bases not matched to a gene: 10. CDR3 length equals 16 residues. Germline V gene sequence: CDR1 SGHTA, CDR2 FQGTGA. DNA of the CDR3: TGTGCCAGCAGCCAAAACCGGGACAGGTTTTACAATGAGCAGTTCTTC. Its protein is CASSQNRDRFYNEQFF.

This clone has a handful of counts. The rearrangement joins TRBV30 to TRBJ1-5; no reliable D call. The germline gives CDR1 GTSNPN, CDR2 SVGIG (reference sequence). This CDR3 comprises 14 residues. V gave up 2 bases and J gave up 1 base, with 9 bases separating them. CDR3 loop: CAWSWGVSNQPQHF. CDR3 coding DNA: TGTGCCTGGAGTTGGGGAGTAAGCAATCAGCCCCAGCATTTT.

The CDR3 region is CASTYRSTQHF. The DNA for the CDR3 is TGTGCCAGCACCTACCGGAGCACCCAGCATTTT. The chain employs TRBV6-6 and TRBJ1-5; unclear D gene. This CDR3 spans 11 amino acids. Trimming cost V 7 bases and J 11 bases, with 12 bases left between them. Per the germline V gene, CDR1 is MNHNY and CDR2 is SVGAGI (reference sequence).

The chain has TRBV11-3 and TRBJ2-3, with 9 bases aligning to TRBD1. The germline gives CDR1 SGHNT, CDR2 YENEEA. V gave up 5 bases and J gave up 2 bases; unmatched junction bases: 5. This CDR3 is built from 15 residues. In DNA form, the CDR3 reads TGTGCCAGCAGCCCAGGGACAGGGTCCACAGATACGCAGTATTTT. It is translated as CASSPGTGSTDTQYF.

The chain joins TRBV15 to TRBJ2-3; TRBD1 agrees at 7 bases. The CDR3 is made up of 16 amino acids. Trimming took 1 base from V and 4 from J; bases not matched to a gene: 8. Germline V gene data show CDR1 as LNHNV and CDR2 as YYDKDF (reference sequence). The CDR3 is CATSRGLGQGADTQYF. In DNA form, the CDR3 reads TGTGCCACCAGCAGAGGTTTAGGGCAGGGGGCAGATACGCAGTATTTT.

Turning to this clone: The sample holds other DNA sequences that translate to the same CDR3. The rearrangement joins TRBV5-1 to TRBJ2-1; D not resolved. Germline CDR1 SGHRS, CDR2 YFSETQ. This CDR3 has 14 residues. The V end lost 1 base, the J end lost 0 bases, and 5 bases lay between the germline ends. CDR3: CASSLISSYNEQFF. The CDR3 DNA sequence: TGCGCCAGCAGCTTGATCAGCTCCTACAATGAGCAGTTCTTC.

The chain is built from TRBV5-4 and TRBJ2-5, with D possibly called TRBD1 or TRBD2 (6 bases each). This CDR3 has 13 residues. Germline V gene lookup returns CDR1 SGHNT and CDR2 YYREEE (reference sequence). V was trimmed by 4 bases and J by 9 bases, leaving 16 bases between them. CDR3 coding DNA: TGTGCCAGCAGCCCGCGGGACACGGGGGCCCAGTACTTC. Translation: CASSPRDTGAQYF. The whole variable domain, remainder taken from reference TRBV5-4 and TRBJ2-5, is ETGVTQSPTHLIKTRGQQVTLRCSSQSGHNTVSWYQQALGQGPQFIFQYYREEENGRGNFPPRFSGLQFPNYSSELNVNALELDDSALYLCASSPRDTGAQYFGPGTRLLVL.

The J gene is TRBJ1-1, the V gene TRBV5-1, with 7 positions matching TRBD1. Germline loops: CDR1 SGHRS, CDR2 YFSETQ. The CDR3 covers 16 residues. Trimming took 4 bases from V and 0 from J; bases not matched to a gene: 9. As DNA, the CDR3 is TGCGCCAGCAGCAGGGGGCCAGGGGCGATGAACACTGAAGCTTTCTTT. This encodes CASSRGPGAMNTEAFF. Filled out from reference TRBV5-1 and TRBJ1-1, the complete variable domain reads KAGVTQTPRYLIKTRGQQVTLSCSPISGHRSVSWYQQTPGQGLQFLFEYFSETQRNKGNFPGRFSGRQFSNSRSEMNVSTLELGDSALYLCASSRGPGAMNTEAFFGQGTRLTVV.

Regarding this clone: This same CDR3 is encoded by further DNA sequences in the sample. Here the CDR3 reads CASSRGDFSGNTIYF. The CDR3 DNA follows: TGTGCCAGCAGCAGGGGCGACTTCTCGGGAAACACCATATATTTT. The chain couples TRBV5-5 to TRBJ1-3; weak D call: TRBD1 (5 bases). V lost 4 bases and J 4 bases, leaving 15 bases between the germline ends. Germline V CDR1 and CDR2: SGHKS, YYEKEE (reference sequence). CDR3 length: 15 amino acids.

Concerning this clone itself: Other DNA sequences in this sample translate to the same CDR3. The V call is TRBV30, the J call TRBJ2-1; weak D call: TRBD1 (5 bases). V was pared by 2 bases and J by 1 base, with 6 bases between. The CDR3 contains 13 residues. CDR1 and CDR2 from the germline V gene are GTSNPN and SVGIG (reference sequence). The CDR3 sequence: CAWSRGSYNEQFF. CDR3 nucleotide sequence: TGTGCCTGGAGTAGGGGATCCTACAATGAGCAGTTCTTC. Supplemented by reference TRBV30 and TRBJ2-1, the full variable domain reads SQTIHQWPATLVQPVGSPLSLECTVEGTSNPNLYWYRQAAGRGLQLLFYSVGIGQISSEVPQNLSASRPQDRQFILSSKKLLLSDSGFYLCAWSRGSYNEQFFGPGTRLTVL.